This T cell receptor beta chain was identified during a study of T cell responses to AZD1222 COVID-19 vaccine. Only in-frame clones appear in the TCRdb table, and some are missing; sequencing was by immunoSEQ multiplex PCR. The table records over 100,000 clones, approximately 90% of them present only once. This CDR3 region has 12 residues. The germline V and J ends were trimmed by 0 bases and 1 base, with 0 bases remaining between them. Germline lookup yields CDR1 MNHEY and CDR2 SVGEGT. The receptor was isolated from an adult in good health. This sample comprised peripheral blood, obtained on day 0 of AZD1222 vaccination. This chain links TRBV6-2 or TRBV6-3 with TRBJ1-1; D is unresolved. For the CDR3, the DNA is TGTGCCAGCAGTTACTCGAACACTGAAGCTTTCTTT. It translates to CASSYSNTEAFF.